This T cell receptor beta chain was retrieved from a study of T cell repertoires in cytomegalovirus infection. Trimming took 3 bases from V and 7 from J; bases not matched to a gene: 8. Looked up from germline, CDR1 is SQVTM and CDR2 is ANQGSEA. The CDR3 has 14 amino acids. General study points: HLA-C-restricted, CMV-specific TCR beta clonotypes were dominant ex vivo.

This clonotype came up a few times. Its antigen is unidentified. TCRdb reanalysed the reads using MiXCR and keeps one entry per CDR3 protein. In the table there are roughly 500,000 distinct CDR3 sequences, around 10% of which are singletons. The chain uses TRBV29-1 and TRBJ2-1; 8 nucleotides agree with TRBD1. The receptor's source is a human donor in good health (CMV status not recorded). Some clones in this sample may be carry-over from other donors' samples. Sequenced sample: PBMCs. CDR3 coding DNA: TGCAGCGTTGATAGAGGACAGGGTGAGAATGAGCAGTTCTTC. It specifies CSVDRGQGENEQFF.